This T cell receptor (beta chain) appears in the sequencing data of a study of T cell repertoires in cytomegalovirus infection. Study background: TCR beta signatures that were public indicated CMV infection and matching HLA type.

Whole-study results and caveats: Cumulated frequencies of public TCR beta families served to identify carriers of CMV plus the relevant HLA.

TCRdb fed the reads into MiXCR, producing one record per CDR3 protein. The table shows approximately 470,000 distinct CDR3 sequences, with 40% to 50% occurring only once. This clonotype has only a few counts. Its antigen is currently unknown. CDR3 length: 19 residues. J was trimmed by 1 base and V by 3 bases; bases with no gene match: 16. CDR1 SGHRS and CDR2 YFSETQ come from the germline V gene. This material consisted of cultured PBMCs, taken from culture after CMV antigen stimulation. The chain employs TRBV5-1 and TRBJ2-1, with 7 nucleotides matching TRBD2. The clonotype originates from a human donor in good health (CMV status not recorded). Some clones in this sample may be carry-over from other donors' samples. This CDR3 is CASSSEGGTRGGSYNEQFF. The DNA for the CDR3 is TGCGCCAGCAGCTCCGAGGGAGGGACCCGGGGTGGTTCCTACAATGAGCAGTTCTTC. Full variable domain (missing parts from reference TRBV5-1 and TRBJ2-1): KAGVTQTPRYLIKTRGQQVTLSCSPISGHRSVSWYQQTPGQGLQFLFEYFSETQRNKGNFPGRFSGRQFSNSRSEMNVSTLELGDSALYLCASSSEGGTRGGSYNEQFFGPGTRLTVL.